This TCR beta chain was sequenced in a study of T cells in women clearing cervical HPV infection. TCRdb keeps only in-frame clones here, not all; method: immunoSEQ multiplex PCR. The sample includes some 20,000 clones. This TCR was sampled from a woman between 18 and 70 years old with a cervical HPV16 infection that either progressed to CIN3+ or cleared (not recorded which). Material for sequencing was blood buffy coat.

CDR3 sequence: CASRAGVRNTEAFF. The CDR3 bases that were read are TGTGCCAGCCGGGCGGGTGTTAGGAACACTGAA. The genes are TRBV14 and TRBJ1-1; D gene uncertain. The read stops 3 residues short of the end of the CDR3; the missing end is completed from the germline J gene. The CDR3 loop spans 14 amino acids. The germline V gene encodes CDR1 SGHDN and CDR2 FVKESK. V was shortened by 8 bases and J by 1 base, with 14 bases between the two germline ends.